These T cell receptor beta chains were read from a single sample in a study of blood T cells in healthy people across ages. TCRdb recomputed calls from the 5' RACE reads with MiXCR, one row per CDR3 protein. The profile shows around 1.5 million distinct CDR3 sequences, 30% to 40% of them singletons. The specimen sequenced was blood. The origin of the receptors is a young woman in good health. Each CDR3 is given with its conserved first and last residue. Fields, in order: V gene, D gene, J gene, clone size, CDR3 protein, CDR3 DNA. The D gene is left open where the match is weak. The size entry is marked missing in some rows and otherwise reads once, few, many or a size class.

v_call: TRBV6-2/TRBV6-3; d_call: TRBD2; j_call: TRBJ2-7; clone_size: .; cdr3_aa: CASSYSGTSGGRDKQYF; cdr3_nt: TGTGCCAGCAGTTACTCGGGGACTAGCGGGGGCAGGGACAAGCAGTACTTC
v_call: TRBV20-1; d_call: .; j_call: TRBJ1-1; clone_size: .; cdr3_aa: CSAREGLWTTEAFF; cdr3_nt: TGCAGTGCTAGAGAGGGATTGTGGACCACTGAAGCTTTCTTT
v_call: TRBV20-1; d_call: .; j_call: TRBJ2-5; clone_size: .; cdr3_aa: CSASKATIQETQYF; cdr3_nt: TGCAGTGCTAGTAAGGCGACTATCCAAGAGACCCAGTACTTC
v_call: TRBV12-3/TRBV12-4; d_call: .; j_call: TRBJ1-5; clone_size: .; cdr3_aa: CASRFQNSNQPQHF; cdr3_nt: TGTGCCAGCAGGTTCCAGAATAGCAATCAGCCCCAGCATTTT
v_call: TRBV27; d_call: TRBD1; j_call: TRBJ2-7; clone_size: .; cdr3_aa: CASSYTTGYEQYF; cdr3_nt: TGTGCCAGCAGTTACACGACAGGGTACGAGCAGTACTTC
v_call: TRBV11-2; d_call: TRBD1; j_call: TRBJ2-7; clone_size: few; cdr3_aa: CASSFRDRGSGYEQYF; cdr3_nt: TGTGCCAGCAGCTTCCGGGACAGGGGTTCGGGCTACGAGCAGTACTTC
v_call: TRBV4-1; d_call: .; j_call: TRBJ1-3; clone_size: .; cdr3_aa: CASSQEGTLGSGNTIYF; cdr3_nt: TGCGCCAGCAGCCAAGAAGGTACTCTCGGCTCTGGAAACACCATATATTTT
v_call: TRBV28; d_call: TRBD1; j_call: TRBJ2-6; clone_size: .; cdr3_aa: CASSRTGAAGANVLTF; cdr3_nt: TGTGCCAGCAGCCGAACAGGGGCTGCTGGGGCCAACGTCCTGACTTTC
v_call: TRBV5-1; d_call: TRBD1; j_call: TRBJ2-7; clone_size: many; cdr3_aa: CASSRGQGASYEQYF; cdr3_nt: TGCGCCAGCAGCCGAGGACAGGGGGCCTCCTACGAGCAGTACTTC
v_call: TRBV27; d_call: TRBD1; j_call: TRBJ2-1; clone_size: .; cdr3_aa: CASREHSAGDSTYNEQFF; cdr3_nt: TGTGCCAGCAGGGAACACAGCGCCGGGGACAGTACGTACAATGAGCAGTTCTTC
v_call: TRBV6-6; d_call: .; j_call: TRBJ2-3; clone_size: few; cdr3_aa: CASGYSLGRDTQYF; cdr3_nt: TGTGCCAGCGGTTACTCTCTGGGAAGGGATACGCAGTATTTT
v_call: TRBV2; d_call: .; j_call: TRBJ1-2; clone_size: many; cdr3_aa: CASSGHLNYGYTF; cdr3_nt: TGTGCCAGCAGCGGGCACCTAAACTATGGCTACACCTTC
v_call: TRBV6-1; d_call: .; j_call: TRBJ2-3; clone_size: .; cdr3_aa: CASSDRSRSNTQYF; cdr3_nt: TGTGCCAGCAGTGATAGGTCCCGGTCGAATACGCAGTATTTT
v_call: TRBV29-1; d_call: .; j_call: TRBJ2-2; clone_size: .; cdr3_aa: CSVERTPTGELFF; cdr3_nt: TGCAGCGTTGAGCGAACTCCCACCGGGGAGCTGTTTTTT
v_call: TRBV30; d_call: TRBD1; j_call: TRBJ2-1; clone_size: few; cdr3_aa: CAWSVQGQEYYNEQFF; cdr3_nt: TGTGCCTGGAGTGTACAGGGACAGGAGTACTACAATGAGCAGTTCTTC
v_call: TRBV20-1; d_call: TRBD2; j_call: TRBJ2-3; clone_size: .; cdr3_aa: CSARVRSGRAGGTDTQYF; cdr3_nt: TGCAGTGCTAGAGTACGGAGCGGGAGGGCCGGGGGCACAGATACGCAGTATTTT
v_call: TRBV5-1; d_call: TRBD1; j_call: TRBJ1-1; clone_size: .; cdr3_aa: CASSLTTQGARAEAFF; cdr3_nt: TGCGCCAGCAGCTTGACGACGCAGGGGGCTCGGGCTGAAGCTTTCTTT
v_call: TRBV5-1; d_call: .; j_call: TRBJ2-3; clone_size: .; cdr3_aa: CASSLGSGTMTDTQYF; cdr3_nt: TGCGCCAGCAGCTTGGGTTCAGGGACGATGACAGATACGCAGTATTTT
v_call: TRBV27; d_call: .; j_call: TRBJ1-6; clone_size: .; cdr3_aa: CASSWTQGRNSPLHF; cdr3_nt: TGTGCCAGCAGTTGGACGCAGGGGCGAAATTCACCCCTCCACTTT
v_call: TRBV4-1; d_call: .; j_call: TRBJ1-2; clone_size: .; cdr3_aa: CASSQVGRQNGYTF; cdr3_nt: TGCGCCAGCAGCCAAGTAGGTCGACAGAATGGCTACACCTTC
v_call: TRBV18; d_call: .; j_call: TRBJ1-5; clone_size: .; cdr3_aa: CASSPTGYNQPQHF; cdr3_nt: TGTGCCAGCTCACCGACAGGCTACAATCAGCCCCAGCATTTT
v_call: TRBV3-1; d_call: .; j_call: TRBJ2-7; clone_size: .; cdr3_aa: CASSQAPPPYEQYF; cdr3_nt: TGTGCCAGCAGCCAAGCTCCCCCCCCCTACGAGCAGTACTTC
v_call: TRBV29-1; d_call: .; j_call: TRBJ1-2; clone_size: few; cdr3_aa: CSGGLGQNYGYTF; cdr3_nt: TGCAGCGGTGGTCTTGGGCAGAACTATGGCTACACCTTC
v_call: TRBV3-1; d_call: .; j_call: TRBJ2-3; clone_size: few; cdr3_aa: CASSPTPPTDTQYF; cdr3_nt: TGTGCCAGCAGCCCGACCCCCCCCACAGATACGCAGTATTTT
v_call: TRBV6-1; d_call: TRBD1; j_call: TRBJ1-4; clone_size: few; cdr3_aa: CASGQGWTEKLFF; cdr3_nt: TGTGCCAGCGGACAGGGATGGACTGAAAAACTGTTTTTT
v_call: TRBV19; d_call: .; j_call: TRBJ2-7; clone_size: .; cdr3_aa: CASSMREPTYEQYF; cdr3_nt: TGTGCCAGTAGTATGAGGGAGCCAACCTACGAGCAGTACTTC
v_call: TRBV5-5; d_call: .; j_call: TRBJ2-3; clone_size: few; cdr3_aa: CASSLRVRRNTDTQYF; cdr3_nt: TGTGCCAGCAGCTTGAGAGTCAGGAGAAACACAGATACGCAGTATTTT
v_call: TRBV10-2; d_call: .; j_call: TRBJ2-2; clone_size: .; cdr3_aa: CASTSTRGSGTGELFF; cdr3_nt: TGCGCCAGCACCTCTACGCGAGGTTCGGGAACCGGGGAGCTGTTTTTT